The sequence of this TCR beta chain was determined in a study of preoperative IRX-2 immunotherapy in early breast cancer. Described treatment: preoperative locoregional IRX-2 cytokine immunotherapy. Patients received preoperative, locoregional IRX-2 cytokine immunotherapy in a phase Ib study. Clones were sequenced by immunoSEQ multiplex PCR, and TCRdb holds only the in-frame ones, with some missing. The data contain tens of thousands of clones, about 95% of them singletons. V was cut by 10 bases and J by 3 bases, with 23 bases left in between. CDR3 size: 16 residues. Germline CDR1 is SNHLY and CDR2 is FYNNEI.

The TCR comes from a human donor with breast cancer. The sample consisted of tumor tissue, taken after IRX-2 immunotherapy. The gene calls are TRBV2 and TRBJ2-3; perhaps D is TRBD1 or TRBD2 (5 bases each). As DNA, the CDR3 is TGTGCCACCCTTATCTCGGGACCTCCCCCTACAGATACGCAGTATTTT. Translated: CATLISGPPPTDTQYF.